This T cell receptor beta chain was recorded in a study of shared clonotypes between healthy human individuals. Study-wide context: Samples came from a couple of female and a few male donors aged 18 to 49.

Notes on this clone: As yet, its antigen is unknown.

Adult Caucasians living in Nashville, Tennessee made up all of the donors. Sequencing used immunoSEQ multiplex PCR; TCRdb keeps in-frame clones, though not all of them. Here the sample spans about 1.1 million clones, 70% to 85% being singletons. CDR1 is LNHDA, CDR2 SQIVND, per germline (reference sequence). V lost 5 bases and J 0 bases, leaving 11 bases between the germline ends. The CDR3 runs to 14 residues. Whole-study results and caveats: Non-shared clonotypes were found to have lower generation probabilities than the clonotypes that were shared by all four of the sorted-subset donors.

This chain links TRBV19 with TRBJ2-7, with D uncertain. Sequencing used memory CD4+ T cells from PBMCs. Subset in this sample: CD45RA-negative fraction. This receptor was identified in a man younger than 35 in good health. Some clones in this sample may be carry-over from other donors' samples. CDR3 amino acids: CASSLYSSSYEQYF. CDR3 bases: TGTGCCAGTAGTTTATACAGTTCCTCCTACGAGCAGTACTTC. Complete variable domain (other parts from reference TRBV19 and TRBJ2-7): DGGITQSPKYLFRKEGQNVTLSCEQNLNHDAMYWYRQDPGQGLRLIYYSQIVNDFQKGDIAEGYSVSREKKESFPLTVTSAQKNPTAFYLCASSLYSSSYEQYFGPGTRLTVT.